A single T cell receptor (beta chain) is shown here with its context. Per the authors' pipeline: From reference gene primer amplification, estimates of nucleated cell counts were derived. Sequencing used immunoSEQ multiplex PCR; TCRdb keeps in-frame clones, though not all of them. That table is the source of V, J and clone size, and D and trimming were worked out from the DNA. Of 190,000 or so clones in the sample, roughly nine tenths were seen once. The data were taken from a study of blood T cell repertoires in COVID-19. The wider study: Donors in the United States, Italy and Spain gave samples during acute or convalescent COVID-19. Sample material is recorded as cDNA or gDNA derived from T cells, B-cell-depleted T cells, or PBMCs.

After removal of 4 bases from V and 0 bases from J, the junction contained 7 bases not matched to a gene. Germline CDR1 is SGHRS and CDR2 is YFSETQ. The CDR3 spans 16 residues. This clonotype was obtained from a middle-aged man with acute or convalescent COVID-19. The chain carries TRBV5-1 and TRBJ2-5; 9 bases are a match to TRBD1. Sequencing was carried out using peripheral blood. Here the CDR3 DNA reads TGCGCCAGCAGCCTCCCCGGGACAGGGTACCAAGAGACCCAGTACTTC. This translates into CASSLPGTGYQETQYF.